Shown below are 13 T cell receptor beta chains from a single sample sequenced in a study of cytomegalovirus exposure and HLA in healthy donors. The PCR had 60 Vbeta and 13 Jbeta primers. Libraries were prepared by immunoSEQ multiplex PCR; TCRdb keeps only in-frame clonotypes and omits some of them. This table has fewer than 250,000 clones, approximately 86% appearing once. Input material: PBMCs. Source of these receptors: a boy aged 2 to 9 in good health and CMV-seronegative.

CDR3 in DNA: TGTGCCTGGGTTACAGGGGTCGGGGCAGATACGCAGTATTTT. Amino acids: CAWVTGVGADTQYF. The genes are TRBV30 and TRBJ2-3, with TRBD1 matching over 7 bases. The CDR3 spans 14 residues. V lost 5 bases to trimming and J lost 4 bases; unmatched junction nucleotides: 9. Germline V gene data show CDR1 as GTSNPN and CDR2 as SVGIG (reference sequence).

The chain recombines TRBV5-1 with TRBJ2-3; D is unresolved. Trimming pared 1 base from V and 6 bases from J, leaving 15 bases between. The CDR3 totals 15 residues. Germline V gene sequence: CDR1 SGHRS, CDR2 YFSETQ. CDR3 coding DNA: TGCGCCAGCAGCTTGTCGGGTCGGCTTACCGATACGCAGTATTTT. It codes for CASSLSGRLTDTQYF.

The V gene is TRBV9, the J gene TRBJ2-7; 11 positions match TRBD2. Looked up from germline, CDR1 is SGDLS and CDR2 is YYNGEE. The CDR3 extends over 14 amino acids. V was clipped by 4 bases and J by 4 bases; unmatched bases: 4. The CDR3 DNA reads TGTGCCAGCAGCCCCTCTAGCGGGGGGTACGAGCAGTACTTC. This translates into CASSPSSGGYEQYF.

The V gene is TRBV7-2, the J gene TRBJ1-3; 9 positions agree with TRBD1. Germline trimming cut 3 bases from V and 0 bases from J; bases unmatched to any gene: 9. This CDR3 region has 18 residues. The V gene's germline CDR1 is SGHTA and CDR2 FQGNSA. CDR3 in DNA: TGTGCCAGCAGCTTCCCCCTCGGACAGGGGCACTCTGGAAACACCATATATTTT. Protein product: CASSFPLGQGHSGNTIYF.

The genes are TRBV5-1 and TRBJ2-1, with a possible D match to TRBD1 (6 bases). CDR3 length: 13 amino acids. V shed 2 bases and J shed 4 bases, with 7 bases lying between them. CDR1 is SGHRS, CDR2 YFSETQ, per germline. The CDR3, as DNA: TGCGCCAGCAGCTTTGACAGGTACAATGAGCAGTTCTTC. Amino acids: CASSFDRYNEQFF.

The CDR3: CASSVLSGRDEQYF. The CDR3 DNA follows: TGTGCCAGCAGCGTATTGTCAGGGAGGGACGAGCAGTACTTC. The chain recombines TRBV9 with TRBJ2-7; 7 positions agree with TRBD2. With 1 base clipped from V and 5 bases from J, the junction kept 6 bases outside the gene matches. Germline-derived CDR1 and CDR2 are SGDLS and YYNGEE. The CDR3 spans 14 residues.

The chain carries TRBV5-4 and TRBJ2-1; maybe TRBD2 (6 bases). Germline V lookup: CDR1 SGHNT, CDR2 YYREEE (reference sequence). Between the trimmed V and J ends, which lost 4 bases and 14 bases, there was a span of 19 bases. This CDR3 comprises 13 residues. For the CDR3, the DNA is TGTGCCAGCAGCCTCCCTGAGGGAACGGGGGAGTTCTTC. Protein product: CASSLPEGTGEFF.

The rearrangement uses TRBV10-1 and TRBJ2-7; 10 nucleotides agree with TRBD2. Germline CDR1 reads WNHNN; CDR2 reads SYGVQD (reference sequence). This CDR3 has 15 amino acids. The J segment lost 5 bases and the V segment lost 3 bases, leaving 7 bases of the junction unmatched. CDR3 sequence reads: CASSEGLAGAHEQYF. The DNA of the CDR3 is TGCGCCAGCAGTGAAGGGCTAGCGGGAGCTCACGAGCAGTACTTC.

The rearrangement links TRBV28 to TRBJ1-1; the match to TRBD1 covers 7 bases. The ends lost 5 bases at V and 11 bases at J; junction bases unmatched: 5. Germline V gene lookup returns CDR1 MDHEN and CDR2 SYDVKM. The CDR3 runs 11 residues. CDR3 coding DNA: TGTGCCAGCAGTCTGGGACAGAAGGCTTTCTTT. Amino acid sequence: CASSLGQKAFF.

Only a few counts were recorded for this clone. The genes are TRBV27 and TRBJ2-2; 8 nucleotides match TRBD1. The CDR3 length is 14 residues. Germline CDR1 MNHEY, CDR2 SMNVEV (reference sequence). J lost 7 bases, V lost 2 bases, and 3 bases had no gene match. The CDR3 is CASSLDRGVGELFF. CDR3 bases: TGTGCCAGCAGTTTAGACAGGGGTGTCGGGGAGCTGTTTTTT.

The V gene is TRBV6-1, the J gene TRBJ1-3; D gene unclear. Germline-derived CDR1 and CDR2 are MNHNS and SASEGT. CDR3 length equals 16 residues. Between the trimmed V and J ends, which lost 0 bases and 0 bases, there was a span of 9 bases. CDR3: CASSEAGASSGNTIYF. The DNA of the CDR3 is TGTGCCAGCAGTGAAGCCGGCGCTAGCTCTGGAAACACCATATATTTT.

The CDR3 bases are TGTGCCAGCATGGAGTATGGAGGGGACTATGGCTACACCTTC. It encodes CASMEYGGDYGYTF. The chain joins TRBV19 to TRBJ1-2, with a weak D call TRBD1 (5 bases). Germline V gene data show CDR1 as LNHDA and CDR2 as SQIVND (reference sequence). The CDR3 extends over 14 amino acids. V was cut by 9 bases and J by 3 bases, with 17 bases left in between.

J is TRBJ1-5 and V is TRBV28; D is ambiguous. This CDR3 spans 14 amino acids. Trimming stripped 7 bases from V and 6 bases from J, with 16 bases between. Germline-derived CDR1 and CDR2 are MDHEN and SYDVKM. This CDR3 reads CASTLRGWSQPQHF. As DNA, the CDR3 is TGTGCCAGCACGCTCCGGGGATGGAGTCAGCCCCAGCATTTT.